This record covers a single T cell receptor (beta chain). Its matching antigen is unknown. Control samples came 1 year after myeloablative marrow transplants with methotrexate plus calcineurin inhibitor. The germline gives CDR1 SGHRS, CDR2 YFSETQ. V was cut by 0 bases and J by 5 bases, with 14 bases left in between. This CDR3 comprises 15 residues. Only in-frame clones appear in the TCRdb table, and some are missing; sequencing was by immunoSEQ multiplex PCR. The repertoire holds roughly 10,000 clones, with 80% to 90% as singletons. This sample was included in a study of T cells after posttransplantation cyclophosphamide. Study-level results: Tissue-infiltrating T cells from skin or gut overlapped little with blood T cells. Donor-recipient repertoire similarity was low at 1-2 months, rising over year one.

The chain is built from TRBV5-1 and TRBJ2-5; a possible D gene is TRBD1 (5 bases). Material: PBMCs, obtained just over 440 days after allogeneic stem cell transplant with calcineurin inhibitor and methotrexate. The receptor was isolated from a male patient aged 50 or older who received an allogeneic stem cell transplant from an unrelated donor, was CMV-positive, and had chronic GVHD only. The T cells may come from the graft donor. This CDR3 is CASSLGTGLSETQYF. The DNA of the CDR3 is TGCGCCAGCAGCTTGGGAACAGGCCTGAGCGAGACCCAGTACTTC.